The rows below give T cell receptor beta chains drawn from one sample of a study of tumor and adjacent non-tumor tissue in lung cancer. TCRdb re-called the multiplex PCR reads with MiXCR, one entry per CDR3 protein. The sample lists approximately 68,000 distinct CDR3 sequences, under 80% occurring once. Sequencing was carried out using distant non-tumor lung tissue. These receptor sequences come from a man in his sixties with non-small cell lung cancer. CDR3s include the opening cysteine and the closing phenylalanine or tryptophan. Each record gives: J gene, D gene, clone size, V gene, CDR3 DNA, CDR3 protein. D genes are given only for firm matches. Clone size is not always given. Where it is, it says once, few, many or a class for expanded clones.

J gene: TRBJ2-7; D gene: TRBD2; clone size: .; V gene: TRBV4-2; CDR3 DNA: TGTGCCGGCAGCCAAGACGGGACTAGCGGGGGTAGATACTTC; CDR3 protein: CAGSQDGTSGGRYF
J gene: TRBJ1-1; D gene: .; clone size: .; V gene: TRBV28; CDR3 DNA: TGTGTCAGCAGTTTCGAGGGGAGGACAGAGGGCGGTGAAGCTTTCTTT; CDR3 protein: CVSSFEGRTEGGEAFF
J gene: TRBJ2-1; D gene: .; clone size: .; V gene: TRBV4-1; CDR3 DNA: TGCACCAGCTCCGACGCATACAATGAGCTGTTCTTC; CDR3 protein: CTSSDAYNELFF
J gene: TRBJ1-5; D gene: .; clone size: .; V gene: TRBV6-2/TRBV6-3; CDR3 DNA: TGTGCCAGCAGTTATGATGAGAGAGGACGGCCCTATAGCAATCAGCCCCAGCATTTT; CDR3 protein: CASSYDERGRPYSNQPQHF
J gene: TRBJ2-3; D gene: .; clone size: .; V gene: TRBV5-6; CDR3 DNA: TGTGTCTGCAGCTTGAAGGGAATAGATACGCAGTATTTT; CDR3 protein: CVCSLKGIDTQYF
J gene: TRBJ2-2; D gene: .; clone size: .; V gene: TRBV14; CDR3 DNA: TGTACCAGCAGCCAAATTAGAGCGGCCACCGGGGAGCTGTTTTTT; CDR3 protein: CTSSQIRAATGELFF
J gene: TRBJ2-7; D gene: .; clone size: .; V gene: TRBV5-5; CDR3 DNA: TGTGCCAGCAGGTTCTCCATTTTCGACAGAGCCTACGAGCGGTACTTC; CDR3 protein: CASRFSIFDRAYERYF
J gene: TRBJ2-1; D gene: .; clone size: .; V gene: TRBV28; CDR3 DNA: TGTGCCAGCAGTTTTGGCAGATTCTCTTACAATGAGCAATTCTTC; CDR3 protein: CASSFGRFSYNEQFF
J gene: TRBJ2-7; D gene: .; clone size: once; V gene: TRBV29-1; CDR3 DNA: TGCAGCGTTGAAGAGTCCCACTGGACAGCTTCCTACAAGCAGTACTTC; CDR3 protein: CSVEESHWTASYKQYF
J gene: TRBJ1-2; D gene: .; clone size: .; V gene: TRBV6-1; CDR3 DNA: TGTGCCAGCAGTGAGGGTCTATCCAACTATGGCTACACATTC; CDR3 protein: CASSEGLSNYGYTF
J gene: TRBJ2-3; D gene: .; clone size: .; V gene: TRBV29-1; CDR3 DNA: TGCCGCGTTGTTGCCGGAGCGGATAGCACAGATATGCAGTATTTT; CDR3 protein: CRVVAGADSTDMQYF
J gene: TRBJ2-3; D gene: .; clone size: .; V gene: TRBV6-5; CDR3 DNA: TGTGCCACCAGTCTCGAGAGTATTGGCACAGATACGAAGTATTTT; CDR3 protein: CATSLESIGTDTKYF
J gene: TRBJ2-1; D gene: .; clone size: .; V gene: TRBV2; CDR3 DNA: TGTGCCAACAGTGATCAGGGACCCTACAATGAGGAGTTCTTC; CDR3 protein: CANSDQGPYNEEFF
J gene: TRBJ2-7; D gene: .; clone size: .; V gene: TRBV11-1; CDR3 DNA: TGTGCCAGCAGCTTGAAGATCGATCCCTACGAGCAGTATTTC; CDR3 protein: CASSLKIDPYEQYF
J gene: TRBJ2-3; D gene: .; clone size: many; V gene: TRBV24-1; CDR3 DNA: TGTGCCACCAGTGATCTGACGGTACGGGGGCAGTATTTT; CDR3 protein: CATSDLTVRGQYF
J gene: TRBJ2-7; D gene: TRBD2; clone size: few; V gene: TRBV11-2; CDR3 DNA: TGTGCCAGCAGCTTACTAGCGGGAGTTCACGAGCAGTACTTC; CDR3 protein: CASSLLAGVHEQYF
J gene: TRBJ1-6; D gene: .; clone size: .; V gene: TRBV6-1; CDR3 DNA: TGTGTCAGCGGTGACCGACGTTCACCCCTCCACTTT; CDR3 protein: CVSGDRRSPLHF
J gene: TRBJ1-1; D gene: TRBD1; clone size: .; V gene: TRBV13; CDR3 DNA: TGTCCCAGCAGCTCGGACAGGGAAAGGAATACTGAAGCTTTCTTT; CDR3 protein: CPSSSDRERNTEAFF
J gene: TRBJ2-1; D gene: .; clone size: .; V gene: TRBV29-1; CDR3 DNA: TGCAACGTTGATGCATGGGAGAACAATGAGCAGTTCTTC; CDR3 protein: CNVDAWENNEQFF
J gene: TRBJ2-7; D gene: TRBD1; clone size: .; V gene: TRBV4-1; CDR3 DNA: TGCGCCAGCAGCCGCAAACTCATACTCAACAGGGGTTGGCGGTACGATCAGTACTTC; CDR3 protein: CASSRKLILNRGWRYDQYF
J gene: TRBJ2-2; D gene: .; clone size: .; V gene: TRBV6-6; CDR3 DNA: TGTGCTAGCAGTTACGTCACGGGCCCTTCTAGAGGGACCGGGGAGCTGTGTTTT; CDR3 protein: CASSYVTGPSRGTGELCF
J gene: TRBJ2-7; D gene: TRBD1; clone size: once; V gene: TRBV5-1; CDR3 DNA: TGCGCCAGCGGCTTAGGGGGCAGGGGTGACGAGCAGTACTTC; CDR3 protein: CASGLGGRGDEQYF
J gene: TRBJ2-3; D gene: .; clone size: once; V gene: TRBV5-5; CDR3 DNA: TGTGTCTGTAGCCGGTGGGGAGAGCAGCCAGATACGCAGTATTTT; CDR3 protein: CVCSRWGEQPDTQYF
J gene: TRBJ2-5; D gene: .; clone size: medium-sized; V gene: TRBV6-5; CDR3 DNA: TGTGCCAGCTGGTCTTTAGAGACCCAGTACTTC; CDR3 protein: CASWSLETQYF
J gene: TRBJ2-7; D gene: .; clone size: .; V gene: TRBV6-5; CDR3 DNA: TGTGCCTGCAGTTACTCGAGGTGGGAGACGACCGAGCAGTACTTC; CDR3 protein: CACSYSRWETTEQYF